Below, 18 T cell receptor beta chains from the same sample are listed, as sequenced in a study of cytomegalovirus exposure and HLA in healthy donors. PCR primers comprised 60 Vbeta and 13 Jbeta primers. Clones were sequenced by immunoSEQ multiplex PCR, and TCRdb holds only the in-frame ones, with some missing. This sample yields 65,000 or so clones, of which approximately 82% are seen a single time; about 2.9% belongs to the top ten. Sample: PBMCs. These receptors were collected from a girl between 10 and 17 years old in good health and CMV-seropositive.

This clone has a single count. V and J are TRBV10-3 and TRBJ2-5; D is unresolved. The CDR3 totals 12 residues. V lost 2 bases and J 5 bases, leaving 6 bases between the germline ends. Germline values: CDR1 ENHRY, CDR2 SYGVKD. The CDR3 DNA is TGTGCCATCAGTGAGATTGGCGAGACCCAGTACTTC. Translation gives CAISEIGETQYF.

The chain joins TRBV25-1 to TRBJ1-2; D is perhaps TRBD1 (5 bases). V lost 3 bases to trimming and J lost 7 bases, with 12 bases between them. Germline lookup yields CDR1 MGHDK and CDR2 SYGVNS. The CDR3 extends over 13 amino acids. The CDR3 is CASSDYGGSGYTF. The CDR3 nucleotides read TGTGCCAGCAGTGATTACGGGGGGAGTGGCTACACCTTC.

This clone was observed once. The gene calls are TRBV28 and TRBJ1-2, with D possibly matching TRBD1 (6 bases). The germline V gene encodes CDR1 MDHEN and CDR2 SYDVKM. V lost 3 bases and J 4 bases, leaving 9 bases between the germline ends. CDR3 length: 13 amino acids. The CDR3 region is CASSFRGSYGYTF. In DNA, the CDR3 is TGTGCCAGCAGTTTTAGGGGGTCCTATGGCTACACCTTC.

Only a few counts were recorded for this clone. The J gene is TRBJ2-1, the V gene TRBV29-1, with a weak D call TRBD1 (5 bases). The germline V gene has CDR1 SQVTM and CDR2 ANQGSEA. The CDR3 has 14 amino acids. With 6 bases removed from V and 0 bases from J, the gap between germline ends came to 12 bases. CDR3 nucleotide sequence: TGCAGCGTGGACACGCTATCCTCCTACAATGAGCAGTTCTTC. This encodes CSVDTLSSYNEQFF.

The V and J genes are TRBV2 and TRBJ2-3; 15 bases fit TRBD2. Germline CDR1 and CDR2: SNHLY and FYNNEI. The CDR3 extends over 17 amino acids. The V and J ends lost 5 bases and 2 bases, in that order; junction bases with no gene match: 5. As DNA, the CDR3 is TGTGCCAGCAGTTCGGGACTAGCGGGGGGCCTCACAGATACGCAGTATTTT. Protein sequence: CASSSGLAGGLTDTQYF.

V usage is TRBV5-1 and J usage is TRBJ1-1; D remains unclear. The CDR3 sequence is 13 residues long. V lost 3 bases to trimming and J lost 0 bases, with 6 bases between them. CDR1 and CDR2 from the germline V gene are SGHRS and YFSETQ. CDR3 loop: CASSSEVNTEAFF. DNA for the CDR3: TGCGCCAGCAGCTCCGAGGTGAACACTGAAGCTTTCTTT.

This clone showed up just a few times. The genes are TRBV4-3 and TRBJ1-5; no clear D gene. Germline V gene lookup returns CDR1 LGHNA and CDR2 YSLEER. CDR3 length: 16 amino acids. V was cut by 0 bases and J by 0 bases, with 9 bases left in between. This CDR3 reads CASSQDSDYSNQPQHF. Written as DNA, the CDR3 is TGCGCCAGCAGCCAAGATAGTGATTATAGCAATCAGCCCCAGCATTTT.

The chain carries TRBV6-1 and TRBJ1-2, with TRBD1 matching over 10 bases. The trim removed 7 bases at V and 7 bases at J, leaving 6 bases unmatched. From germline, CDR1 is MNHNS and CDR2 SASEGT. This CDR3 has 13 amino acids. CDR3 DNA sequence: TGTGCCAGCATGCTGGGACAGGGGTCTGGCTACACCTTC. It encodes CASMLGQGSGYTF.

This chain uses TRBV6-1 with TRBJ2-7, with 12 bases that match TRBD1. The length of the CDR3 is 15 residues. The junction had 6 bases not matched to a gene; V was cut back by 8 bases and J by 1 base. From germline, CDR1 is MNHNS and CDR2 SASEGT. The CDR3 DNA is TGTGCCAGCGGGGGGACAGGGGGCGATTCCTACGAGCAGTACTTC. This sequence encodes CASGGTGGDSYEQYF.

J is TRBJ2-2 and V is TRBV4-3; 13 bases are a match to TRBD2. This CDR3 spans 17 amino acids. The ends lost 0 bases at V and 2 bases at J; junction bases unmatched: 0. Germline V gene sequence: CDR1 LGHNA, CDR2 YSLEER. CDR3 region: CASSQEGLAGNTGELFF. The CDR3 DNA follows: TGCGCCAGCAGCCAAGAGGGACTAGCGGGAAACACCGGGGAGCTGTTTTTT.

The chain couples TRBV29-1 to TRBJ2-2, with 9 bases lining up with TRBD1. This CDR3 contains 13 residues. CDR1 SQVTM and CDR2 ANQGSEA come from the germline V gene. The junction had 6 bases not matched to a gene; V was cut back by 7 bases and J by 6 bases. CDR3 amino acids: CSAVQGAPGELFF. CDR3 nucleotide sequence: TGCAGCGCGGTACAGGGGGCGCCCGGGGAGCTGTTTTTT.

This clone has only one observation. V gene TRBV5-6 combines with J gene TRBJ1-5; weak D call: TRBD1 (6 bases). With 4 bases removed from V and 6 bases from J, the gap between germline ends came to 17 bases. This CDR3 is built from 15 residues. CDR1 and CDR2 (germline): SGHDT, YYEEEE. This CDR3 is CASSRGGWESQPQHF. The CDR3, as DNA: TGTGCCAGCAGCCGGGGGGGCTGGGAGAGTCAGCCCCAGCATTTT.

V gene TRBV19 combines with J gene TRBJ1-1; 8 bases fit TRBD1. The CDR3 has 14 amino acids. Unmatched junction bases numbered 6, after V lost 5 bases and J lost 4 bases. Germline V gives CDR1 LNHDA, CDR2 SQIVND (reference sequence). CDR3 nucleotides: TGTGCCAGTAGTGATCCTGGACAGGGCACTGAAGCTTTCTTT. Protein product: CASSDPGQGTEAFF.

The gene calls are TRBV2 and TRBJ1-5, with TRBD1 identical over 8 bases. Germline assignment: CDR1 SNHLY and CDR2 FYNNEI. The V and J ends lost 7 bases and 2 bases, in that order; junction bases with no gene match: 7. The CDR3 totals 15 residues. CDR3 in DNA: TGTGCCAGCAACCCAGGACAGGGTGGCAATCAGCCCCAGCATTTT. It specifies CASNPGQGGNQPQHF.

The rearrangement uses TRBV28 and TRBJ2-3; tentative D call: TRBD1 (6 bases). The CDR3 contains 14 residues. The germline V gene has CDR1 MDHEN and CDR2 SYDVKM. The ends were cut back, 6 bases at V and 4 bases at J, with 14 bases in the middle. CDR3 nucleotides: TGTGCCAGCAGCCAACAGCAGGGGTCAGATACGCAGTATTTT. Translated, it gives CASSQQQGSDTQYF. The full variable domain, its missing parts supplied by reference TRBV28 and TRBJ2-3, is DVKVTQSSRYLVKRTGEKVFLECVQDMDHENMFWYRQDPGLGLRLIYFSYDVKMKEKGDIPEGYSVSREKKERFSLILESASTNQTSMYLCASSQQQGSDTQYFGPGTRLTVL.

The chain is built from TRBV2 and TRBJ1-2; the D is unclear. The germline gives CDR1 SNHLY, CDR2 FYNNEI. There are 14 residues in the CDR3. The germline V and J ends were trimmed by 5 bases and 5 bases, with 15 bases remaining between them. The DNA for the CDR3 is TGTGCCAGCAGTCTCACTCTACTTTCGTATGGCTACACCTTC. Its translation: CASSLTLLSYGYTF.

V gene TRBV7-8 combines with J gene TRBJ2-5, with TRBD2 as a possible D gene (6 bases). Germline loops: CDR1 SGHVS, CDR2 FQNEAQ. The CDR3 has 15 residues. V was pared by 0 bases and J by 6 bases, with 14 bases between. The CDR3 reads CASSLAPRERKTQYF. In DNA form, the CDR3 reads TGTGCCAGCAGCTTAGCGCCCCGGGAGAGGAAGACCCAGTACTTC.

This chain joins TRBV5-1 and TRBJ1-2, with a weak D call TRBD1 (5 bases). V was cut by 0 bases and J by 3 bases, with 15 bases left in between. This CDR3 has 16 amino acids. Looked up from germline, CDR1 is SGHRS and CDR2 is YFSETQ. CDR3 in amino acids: CASSLALGAQYYGYTF. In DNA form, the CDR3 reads TGCGCCAGCAGCTTGGCCCTAGGGGCGCAATACTATGGCTACACCTTC.